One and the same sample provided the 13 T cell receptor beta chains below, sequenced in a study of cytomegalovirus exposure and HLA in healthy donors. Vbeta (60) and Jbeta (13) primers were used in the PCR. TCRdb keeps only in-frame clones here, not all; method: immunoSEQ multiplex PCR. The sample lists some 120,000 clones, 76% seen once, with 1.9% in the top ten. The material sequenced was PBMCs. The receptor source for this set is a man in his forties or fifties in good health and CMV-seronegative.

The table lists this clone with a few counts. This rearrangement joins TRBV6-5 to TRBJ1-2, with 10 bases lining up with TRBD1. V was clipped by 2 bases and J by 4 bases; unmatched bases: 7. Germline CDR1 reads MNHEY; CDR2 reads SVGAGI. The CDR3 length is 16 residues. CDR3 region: CASSYVRTGGGYGYTF. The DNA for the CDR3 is TGTGCCAGCAGTTACGTGCGGACAGGGGGGGGCTATGGCTACACCTTC.

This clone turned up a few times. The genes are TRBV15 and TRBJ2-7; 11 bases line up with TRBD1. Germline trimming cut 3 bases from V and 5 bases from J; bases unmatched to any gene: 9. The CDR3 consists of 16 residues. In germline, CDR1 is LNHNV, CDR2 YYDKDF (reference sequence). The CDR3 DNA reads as TGTGCCACCAGCAGGGACCTTCAGGGACAGGGGGACGAGCAGTACTTC. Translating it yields CATSRDLQGQGDEQYF.

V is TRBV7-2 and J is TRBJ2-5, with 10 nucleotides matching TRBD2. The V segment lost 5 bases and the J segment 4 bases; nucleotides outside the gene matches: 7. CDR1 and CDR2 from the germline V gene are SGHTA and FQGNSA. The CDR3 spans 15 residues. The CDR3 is CASSRRVAGGETQYF. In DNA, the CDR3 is TGTGCCAGCAGCCGCCGTGTAGCGGGGGGAGAGACCCAGTACTTC.

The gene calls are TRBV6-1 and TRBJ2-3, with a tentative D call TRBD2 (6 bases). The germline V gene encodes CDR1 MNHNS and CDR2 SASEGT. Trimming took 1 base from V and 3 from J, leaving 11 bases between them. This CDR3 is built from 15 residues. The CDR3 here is CASSEVGGWTDTQYF. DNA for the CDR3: TGTGCCAGCAGTGAAGTTGGAGGGTGGACAGATACGCAGTATTTT.

CDR3 sequence: CASRVRGTAEQYV. The CDR3 DNA sequence: TGTGCCAGCAGGGTTAGGGGAACAGCCGAGCAGTACGTC. The chain links TRBV6-1 to TRBJ2-7, with D possibly TRBD1 on 5 matching bases. The CDR3 has 13 amino acids. With 6 bases removed from V and 6 bases from J, the gap between germline ends came to 15 bases. Germline V gives CDR1 MNHNS, CDR2 SASEGT.

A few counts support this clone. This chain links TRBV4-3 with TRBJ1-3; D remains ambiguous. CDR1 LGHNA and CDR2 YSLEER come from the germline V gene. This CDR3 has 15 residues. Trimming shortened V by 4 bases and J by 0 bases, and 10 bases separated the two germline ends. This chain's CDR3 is CASSLDSSSGNTIYF. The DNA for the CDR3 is TGCGCCAGCAGCCTCGATAGCAGCTCTGGAAACACCATATATTTT.

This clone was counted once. The DNA of the CDR3 is TGTGCCAGCGCGGAGACAGGGGATGGCTACACCTTC. Amino acids: CASAETGDGYTF. V and J are TRBV5-4 and TRBJ1-2; 8 bases line up with TRBD1. The germline V gene has CDR1 SGHNT and CDR2 YYREEE (reference sequence). The CDR3 runs 12 residues. The junction had 5 bases not matched to a gene; V was cut back by 7 bases and J by 6 bases.

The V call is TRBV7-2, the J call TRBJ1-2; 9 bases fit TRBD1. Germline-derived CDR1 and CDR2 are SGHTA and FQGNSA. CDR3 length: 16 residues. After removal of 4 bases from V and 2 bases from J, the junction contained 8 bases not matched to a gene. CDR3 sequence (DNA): TGTGCCAGCAGCTGGGCCAGGGACAGGGAGAACTATGGCTACACCTTC. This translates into CASSWARDRENYGYTF.

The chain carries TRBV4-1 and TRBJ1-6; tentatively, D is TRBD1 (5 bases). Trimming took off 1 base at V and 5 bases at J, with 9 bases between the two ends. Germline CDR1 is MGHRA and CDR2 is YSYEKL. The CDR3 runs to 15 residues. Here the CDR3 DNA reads TGCGCCAGCAGCCAAGGGGGCATGGATAATTCACCCCTCCACTTT. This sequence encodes CASSQGGMDNSPLHF.

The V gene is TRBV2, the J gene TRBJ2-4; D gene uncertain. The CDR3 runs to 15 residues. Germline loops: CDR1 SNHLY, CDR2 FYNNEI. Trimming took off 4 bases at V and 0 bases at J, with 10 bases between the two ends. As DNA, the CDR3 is TGTGCCAGCAGTGTCGACAAAATAGCCAAAAACATTCAGTACTTC. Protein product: CASSVDKIAKNIQYF.

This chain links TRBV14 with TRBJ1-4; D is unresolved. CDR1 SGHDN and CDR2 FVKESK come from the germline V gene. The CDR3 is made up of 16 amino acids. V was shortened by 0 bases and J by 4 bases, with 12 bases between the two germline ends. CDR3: CASSQDLVGGNEKLFF. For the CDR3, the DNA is TGTGCCAGCAGCCAAGATTTGGTTGGAGGTAATGAAAAACTGTTTTTT.

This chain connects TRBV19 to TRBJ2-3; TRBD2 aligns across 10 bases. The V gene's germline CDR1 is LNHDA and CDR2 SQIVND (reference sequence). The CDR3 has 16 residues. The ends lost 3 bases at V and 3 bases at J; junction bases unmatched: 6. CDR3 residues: CASSMGLAMTTDTQYF. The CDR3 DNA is TGTGCCAGTAGTATGGGACTAGCGATGACGACAGATACGCAGTATTTT.

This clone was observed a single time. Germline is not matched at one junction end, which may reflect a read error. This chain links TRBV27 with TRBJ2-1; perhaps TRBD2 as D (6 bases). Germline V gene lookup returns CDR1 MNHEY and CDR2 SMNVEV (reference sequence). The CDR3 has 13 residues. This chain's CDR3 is CASGLIGAGEQFF. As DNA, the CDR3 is TGTGCCAGCGGTTTGATTGGAGCGGGTGAGCAGTTCTTC.